These T cell receptor beta chains were read from a single sample in a study of blood T cells in healthy people across ages. TCRdb ran MiXCR on the 5' RACE reads and lists one entry per CDR3 protein. Of some 760,000 distinct CDR3 sequences listed, roughly 25% are singletons. The same data also contributed to another study, on T cells of mothers and their children.

The sequenced sample was blood. Receptors were obtained from a boy between 10 and 17 years old in good health. CDR3s include the opening cysteine and the closing phenylalanine or tryptophan. Fields, in order: CDR3 length, V gene, D gene, clone size, J gene, CDR3 DNA, CDR3 protein. D genes are given only for firm matches. The size entry is marked missing in some rows and otherwise reads once, few, many or a size class.

>16|TRBV20-1|NA|NA|TRBJ1-1
TGCAGTGCTAGAATGGGCCGCTTCAGTGTGAACACTGAAGCTTTCTTT
CSARMGRFSVNTEAFF
>15|TRBV5-1|NA|few|TRBJ2-5
TGCGCCAGCAGCTTGGATGGGACTGGTAGGGAGACCCAGTACTTC
CASSLDGTGRETQYF
>15|TRBV7-7|NA|few|TRBJ2-5
TGTGCTAGCAGCCCGACTAGAGGGCTCCAAGAGACCCAGTACTTC
CASSPTRGLQETQYF
>15|TRBV7-3|NA|few|TRBJ1-3
TGTGCCAGCAGCTCCGAGGGCGGCAGCGGAAACACCATATATTTT
CASSSEGGSGNTIYF
>14|TRBV10-3|NA|NA|TRBJ2-3
TGTGCCATCAGTGAGGGGCAGCAGACAGATACGCAGTATTTT
CAISEGQQTDTQYF
>16|TRBV28|TRBD1|NA|TRBJ2-1
TGTGCCAGCAGTTTCTCCTCTTCCGACAGGGTCTATGAGCAGTTCTTC
CASSFSSSDRVYEQFF
>13|TRBV5-6|TRBD1|NA|TRBJ2-5
TGTGCCAGCAGCATGGACAGGGGAAAGACCCAGTACTTC
CASSMDRGKTQYF
>15|TRBV20-1|TRBD2|NA|TRBJ2-5
TGCAGTGCTAGAGATTATTCGGCGGGAGAAGAGACCCAGTACTTC
CSARDYSAGEETQYF
>17|TRBV29-1|NA|NA|TRBJ1-3
TGCAGCGTTGTAAGGGGTTCCGCGGAGGGGCTTGGAAACACCATATATTTT
CSVVRGSAEGLGNTIYF
>15|TRBV27|TRBD2|many|TRBJ2-7
TGTGCCAGCAGTCCGGGACTAGCGGGGTTCTACGAGCAGTACTTC
CASSPGLAGFYEQYF
>13|TRBV7-6|NA|NA|TRBJ1-2
TGTGCCAGCAGTATGGACAGTAACTATGGCTACACCTTC
CASSMDSNYGYTF
>13|TRBV28|NA|few|TRBJ2-1
TGTGCCAGTAGAGAGACAGGCTACAATGAGCAGTTCTTC
CASRETGYNEQFF
>10|TRBV29-1|NA|NA|TRBJ2-7
TGCAGCGCTTCTGGTGCCGAGCAGTACTTC
CSASGAEQYF
>12|TRBV27|NA|NA|TRBJ2-5
TGTGCCAGCAGGGGAGAACAAGAGACCCAGTACTTC
CASRGEQETQYF
>12|TRBV2|NA|few|TRBJ2-7
TGTGCCAGCAAACAGCAGACCTACGAGCAGTACTTC
CASKQQTYEQYF
>13|TRBV5-1|NA|few|TRBJ2-1
TGCGCCAGCAGTCCGGGGAACTACAATGAGCAGTTCTTC
CASSPGNYNEQFF
>16|TRBV6-1|NA|NA|TRBJ2-4
TGTGCCAGCACTTCAAGGTTGCCTCTAGCCAAAAACATTCAGTACTTC
CASTSRLPLAKNIQYF
>14|TRBV29-1|TRBD1|few|TRBJ2-1
TGCAGCGTTGAAGCGGGACAGATCTACAATGAGCAGTTCTTC
CSVEAGQIYNEQFF
>15|TRBV29-1|TRBD2|NA|TRBJ2-5
TGCAGCGCCTTTAGCGGGAGAGGGGGGACAGAGACCCAGTACTTC
CSAFSGRGGTETQYF
>14|TRBV20-1|NA|NA|TRBJ1-3
TGCAGTGCTAACCCCATTGGACGTGGAAACACCATATATTTT
CSANPIGRGNTIYF
>15|TRBV6-2/TRBV6-3|NA|few|TRBJ2-1
TGTGCCAGCAGGCAGACTCAGAGCTCCTACAATGAGCAGTTCTTC
CASRQTQSSYNEQFF
>15|TRBV29-1|NA|few|TRBJ2-5
TGCAGCGTTGACGAGGGGACTTCGTACCAAGAGACCCAGTACTTC
CSVDEGTSYQETQYF
>13|TRBV7-4|NA|few|TRBJ2-7
TGTGCCAGCAGCCTAGGGGTCTTCGCGGCCCAGTACTTC
CASSLGVFAAQYF
>16|TRBV28|NA|few|TRBJ2-5
TGTGCCAGCAGTTTATCCAGGGATTTAGAAAGGGAGACCCAGTACTTC
CASSLSRDLERETQYF
>15|TRBV6-4|NA|few|TRBJ2-7
TGTGCCAGCAGTGACCTCTCTGGGGTCTCCTACGAGCAGTACTTC
CASSDLSGVSYEQYF
>15|TRBV15|NA|NA|TRBJ2-1
TGTGCCACCAGCAGCGGACAACGGTCCTACAATGAGCAGTTCTTC
CATSSGQRSYNEQFF
>15|TRBV6-6|NA|NA|TRBJ1-4
TGTGCCAGCAGTTACTCGCCATGGGAGGGTGAAAAACTGTTTTTT
CASSYSPWEGEKLFF
>17|TRBV7-9|TRBD1|NA|TRBJ1-1
TGTGCCAGCAGTTTACAGGGGGCCCTGCTCGGTTCCACTGAAGCTTTCTTT
CASSLQGALLGSTEAFF
>13|TRBV29-1|TRBD2|few|TRBJ2-5
TGCAGCGTTGAGGGGGGGGTGGAGGAGACCCAGTACTTC
CSVEGGVEETQYF
>13|TRBV29-1|NA|NA|TRBJ1-4
TGCAGCGCCGAGGTCAGGGAGGAGGAAAAACTGTTTTTT
CSAEVREEEKLFF
>17|TRBV27|TRBD2|few|TRBJ2-7
TGTGCCAGCAGTTTATCAAGACTAGCGGGAGTCGTATACGAGCAGTACTTC
CASSLSRLAGVVYEQYF
>14|TRBV29-1|NA|NA|TRBJ2-3
TGCAGCGTTGCTAAGACAGGTAGCACAGATACGCAGTATTTT
CSVAKTGSTDTQYF
>15|TRBV4-1|TRBD2|NA|TRBJ2-1
TGCGCCAGCCGCCCGGGGACTAGTTACGGGTTGTGGCAGTTCTTC
CASRPGTSYGLWQFF
>14|TRBV25-1|NA|once|TRBJ2-1
TGTGCCAGCAGTGCCAGGGCGATCCACAATGAGCAGTTCTTC
CASSARAIHNEQFF
>14|TRBV20-1|TRBD2|few|TRBJ2-1
TGCAGTGCTAGTGGGCTAGCGGGAGTCGGTGAGCAGTTCTTC
CSASGLAGVGEQFF
>14|TRBV5-1|NA|NA|TRBJ1-5
TGCGCCAGCAGCTTGCAATGGGGGGATCAGCCCCAGCATTTT
CASSLQWGDQPQHF
>13|TRBV3-1|TRBD1|NA|TRBJ2-7
TGTGCCAGCAGCCCTCAGACAGGGGCCGAGCAGTACTTC
CASSPQTGAEQYF
>14|TRBV4-1|NA|few|TRBJ2-7
TGCGCCAGCAGCCAAGGACTAGAACGCTACGAGCAGTACTTC
CASSQGLERYEQYF
>12|TRBV29-1|NA|NA|TRBJ1-1
TGCAGCGGCGGACGCGAAATAACTGAAGCTTTCTTT
CSGGREITEAFF
>15|TRBV3-1|TRBD2|NA|TRBJ2-7
TGTGCCAGCAGCCAAGATCCCGCTAGCGGTCTCGAGCAGTACTTC
CASSQDPASGLEQYF
>14|TRBV12-3/TRBV12-4|NA|NA|TRBJ2-7
TGTGCCAGCAGTTTAGGTTTTTCCTACTACGAGCAGTACTTC
CASSLGFSYYEQYF
>18|TRBV7-2|NA|NA|TRBJ2-5
TGTGCCAGCAGCCCCGTTTTCAGGGAGAAAAGAACTCAAGAGACCCAGTACTTC
CASSPVFREKRTQETQYF
>13|TRBV29-1|NA|few|TRBJ2-7
TGCAGCGTGGGGGGGACATCGCCCTACGAGCAGTACTTC
CSVGGTSPYEQYF
>14|TRBV12-3/TRBV12-4|TRBD1|NA|TRBJ2-5
TGTGCCAGCAGCCACGCGACAGGGGCAGAGACCCAGTACTTC
CASSHATGAETQYF
>17|TRBV3-1|NA|NA|TRBJ2-2
TGTGCCAGCAGCCGGATTGGACAGAGGGGGGCCACCGGGGAGCTGTTTTTT
CASSRIGQRGATGELFF
>16|TRBV6-2/TRBV6-3|NA|few|TRBJ1-2
TGTGCCAGCAGTGACCCGGACGGTGATCGGAGCTATGGCTACACCTTC
CASSDPDGDRSYGYTF
>16|TRBV7-2|TRBD2|NA|TRBJ2-7
TGTGCCAGCAGCTTAATACCAAGCGGGGGGGCCTCCGAGCAGTACTTC
CASSLIPSGGASEQYF
>13|TRBV5-1|NA|NA|TRBJ1-2
TGCGCCAGCAGCTTGGAAGTACAGGATGGCTACACCTTC
CASSLEVQDGYTF
>15|TRBV28|NA|NA|TRBJ2-7
TGTGCCAGCAACGGGGAACGGGACGGCTACTACGAGCAGTACTTC
CASNGERDGYYEQYF
>14|TRBV6-2/TRBV6-3|NA|NA|TRBJ2-5
TGTGGCAGCAGGACACAGGCAAACCAAGAGACCCAGTACTTC
CGSRTQANQETQYF
>15|TRBV6-5|NA|few|TRBJ2-5
TGTGCCAGCAGTTACTCGATGGCAGGCGAAGAGACCCAGTACTTC
CASSYSMAGEETQYF
>12|TRBV4-1|NA|few|TRBJ2-2
TGCGCCAGCACCGGTGTCACCGGGGAGCTGTTTTTT
CASTGVTGELFF
>15|TRBV7-8|NA|few|TRBJ1-4
TGTGCCAGCAGCCCTTACGTTGCAACTAATGAAAAACTGTTTTTT
CASSPYVATNEKLFF
>16|TRBV7-9|NA|few|TRBJ1-4
TGTGCCAGCAGCCTTGACAAATCTTCAACTAATGAAAAACTGTTTTTT
CASSLDKSSTNEKLFF